One and the same sample provided the 17 T cell receptor beta chains below, sequenced in a study of immune cell composition in non-small cell lung cancer. Assay: immunoSEQ multiplex PCR; the TCRdb copy retains only in-frame clones and omits some. Of approximately 5,000 clones listed, roughly 80% are singletons. The sample taken for sequencing was lung tumor tissue. The receptors stem from a human donor with non-small cell lung cancer.

The chain couples TRBV29-1 to TRBJ2-3; TRBD2 matches 10 bases. CDR3 length: 13 amino acids. V was pared by 5 bases and J by 5 bases, with 4 bases of the junction left unmatched. The germline CDR1 and CDR2 sequences are SQVTM and ANQGSEA. DNA of the CDR3: TGCAGCGTTCAAGCGGGGGGGGTAGATACGCAGTATTTT. Its protein product is CSVQAGGVDTQYF.

The V and J genes are TRBV6-5 and TRBJ1-1; 7 bases map to TRBD1. The CDR3 length is 15 residues. Per germline, CDR1 MNHEY and CDR2 SVGAGI. V lost 6 bases to trimming and J lost 8 bases; unmatched junction nucleotides: 15. CDR3: CASSPPGQTSREAFF. In DNA form, the CDR3 reads TGTGCCAGCAGCCCGCCGGGACAGACGTCAAGGGAAGCTTTCTTT.

CDR3 DNA: TGTGCCAGCAGCTTAATCACGGGCACCGGGGAGCTGTTTTTT. As protein: CASSLITGTGELFF. The chain carries TRBV7-8 and TRBJ2-2; D uncertain. V was clipped by 2 bases and J by 4 bases, with 8 bases between them. CDR3 length equals 14 residues. Germline V gives CDR1 SGHVS, CDR2 FQNEAQ. The full variable domain, completed using reference TRBV7-8 and TRBJ2-2, is GAGVSQSPRYKVAKRGQDVALRCDPISGHVSLFWYQQALGQGPEFLTYFQNEAQLDKSGLPSDRFFAERPEGSVSTLKIQRTQQEDSAVYLCASSLITGTGELFFGEGSRLTVL.

The rearrangement uses TRBV11-2 and TRBJ2-7, with 8 bases identical to TRBD1. The CDR3 runs to 14 residues. Losses at the gene ends were 5 bases for V and 7 bases for J; bases not matched to a gene: 10. Looked up from germline, CDR1 is SGHAT and CDR2 is FQNNGV. The CDR3 loop reads CASSPPDREGEQYF. CDR3 coding DNA: TGTGCCAGCAGCCCTCCGGACAGGGAAGGAGAGCAGTACTTC.

The chain has TRBV7-6 and TRBJ2-5; the D gene is possibly TRBD1 (6 bases). Germline V CDR1 and CDR2: SGHVS, FNYEAQ. The CDR3 is made up of 15 amino acids. The V gene lost 5 bases and the J gene lost 1 base, with 14 bases spanning the gap. CDR3 sequence: CASSQGQKTQETQYF. The CDR3 DNA reads TGTGCCAGCAGCCAAGGACAGAAGACCCAAGAGACCCAGTACTTC.

This chain joins TRBV6-5 and TRBJ2-7; 10 nucleotides agree with TRBD1. Germline assignment: CDR1 MNHEY and CDR2 SVGAGI. The CDR3 covers 15 residues. Trimming took 4 bases from V and 7 from J; bases not matched to a gene: 10. CDR3 in amino acids: CASSLRQGATLEQYF. DNA of the CDR3: TGTGCCAGCAGTTTAAGACAGGGGGCGACTTTAGAGCAGTACTTC.

By sample fraction, this clone is large (0.1 to 1%). J is TRBJ2-7 and V is TRBV5-6; tentatively, D is TRBD1 (6 bases). CDR1 is SGHDT and CDR2 is YYEEEE in the germline V gene. The CDR3 runs 14 residues. Trimming took off 4 bases at V and 3 bases at J, with 14 bases between the two ends. DNA for the CDR3: TGTGCCAGCAGCCCGACAGGTACCTACTACGAGCAGTACTTC. The encoded protein is CASSPTGTYYEQYF.

The chain recombines TRBV5-1 with TRBJ1-1; TRBD1 matches at 8 bases. Germline trimming cut 4 bases from V and 4 bases from J; bases unmatched to any gene: 21. Germline-derived CDR1 and CDR2 are SGHRS and YFSETQ. CDR3 length: 19 amino acids. CDR3 protein: CASSTYGGQGNPRGTEAFF. CDR3 coding DNA: TGCGCCAGCAGCACCTACGGAGGACAGGGAAACCCTCGCGGCACTGAAGCTTTCTTT.

This clone was seen more than once but under ten times. The chain employs TRBV11-2 and TRBJ1-6; 8 nucleotides line up with TRBD1. The ends lost 5 bases at V and 9 bases at J; junction bases unmatched: 9. Looked up from germline, CDR1 is SGHAT and CDR2 is FQNNGV. The CDR3 totals 15 residues. The CDR3 here is CASSTRTGKSSPLHF. CDR3 nucleotide sequence: TGTGCCAGCAGCACCCGGACAGGGAAGTCTTCACCCCTCCACTTT.

J is TRBJ2-2 and V is TRBV9; 9 bases are a match to TRBD1. Germline V lookup: CDR1 SGDLS, CDR2 YYNGEE. There are 17 residues in the CDR3. V gave up 0 bases and J gave up 2 bases; unmatched junction bases: 5. DNA for the CDR3: TGTGCCAGCAGCGTAGTACGGGACAGGGCCAACACCGGGGAGCTGTTTTTT. Protein: CASSVVRDRANTGELFF.

The genes are TRBV25-1 and TRBJ1-3; perhaps TRBD1 as D (6 bases). V was pared by 3 bases and J by 3 bases, with 6 bases between. The CDR3 is made up of 13 amino acids. CDR1 is MGHDK and CDR2 is SYGVNS in the germline V gene. The CDR3 sequence is CASSDRGGNTIYF. CDR3 nucleotides: TGTGCCAGCAGTGACAGGGGTGGAAACACCATATATTTT.

The genes are TRBV19 and TRBJ1-6; 8 positions match TRBD1. The CDR3 covers 14 residues. The trim removed 5 bases at V and 10 bases at J, leaving 7 bases unmatched. Germline lookup yields CDR1 LNHDA and CDR2 SQIVND (reference sequence). Here the CDR3 reads CASSPQGARSPLHF. CDR3 bases: TGTGCCAGTAGTCCTCAGGGGGCGAGGTCACCCCTCCACTTT.

V usage is TRBV9 and J usage is TRBJ2-3, with D tentatively TRBD1 (6 bases). CDR3 size: 15 residues. Germline values: CDR1 SGDLS, CDR2 YYNGEE. The germline V and J ends were trimmed by 0 bases and 3 bases, with 11 bases remaining between them. The CDR3 DNA sequence: TGTGCCAGCAGCGTAGTTGAGGGGGAGACAGATACGCAGTATTTT. The encoded protein is CASSVVEGETDTQYF.

This clone was counted a few times. The chain uses TRBV4-3 and TRBJ1-4; TRBD1 is a possible D gene (6 bases). Trimming took 0 bases from V and 5 from J, leaving 10 bases between them. The germline V gene encodes CDR1 LGHNA and CDR2 YSLEER. CDR3 length: 15 residues. This chain's CDR3 is CASSQEQGRNEKLFF. CDR3 bases: TGCGCCAGCAGCCAAGAACAGGGAAGAAATGAAAAACTGTTTTTT.

This sequence joins TRBV28 and TRBJ1-5; D is possibly TRBD1 (6 bases). V was trimmed by 1 base and J by 6 bases, leaving 13 bases between them. Germline lookup yields CDR1 MDHEN and CDR2 SYDVKM. There are 15 residues in the CDR3. CDR3 sequence reads: CASSLFTGQGQPQHF. The CDR3 coding sequence is TGTGCCAGCAGTTTATTCACAGGGCAGGGTCAGCCCCAGCATTTT.

The rearrangement uses TRBV10-2 and TRBJ2-1; 10 nucleotides match TRBD2. Germline V CDR1 and CDR2: WSHSY, SAAADI. The CDR3 has 15 amino acids. The V and J ends lost 4 bases and 8 bases, in that order; junction bases with no gene match: 8. The CDR3 here is CASSGGLAGVDEQFF. The CDR3 DNA is TGCGCCAGCAGTGGAGGGCTAGCGGGGGTTGATGAGCAGTTCTTC.

CDR3 amino acids: CASSADIRSGNTIYF. In nucleotides, the CDR3 is TGTGCCAGCAGCGCTGACATTCGCTCTGGAAACACCATATATTTT. This rearrangement joins TRBV4-2 to TRBJ1-3; D unclear. This CDR3 is 15 amino acids long. Germline V CDR1 and CDR2: LGHNA, YNFKEQ. V was cut by 5 bases and J by 0 bases, with 11 bases left in between.